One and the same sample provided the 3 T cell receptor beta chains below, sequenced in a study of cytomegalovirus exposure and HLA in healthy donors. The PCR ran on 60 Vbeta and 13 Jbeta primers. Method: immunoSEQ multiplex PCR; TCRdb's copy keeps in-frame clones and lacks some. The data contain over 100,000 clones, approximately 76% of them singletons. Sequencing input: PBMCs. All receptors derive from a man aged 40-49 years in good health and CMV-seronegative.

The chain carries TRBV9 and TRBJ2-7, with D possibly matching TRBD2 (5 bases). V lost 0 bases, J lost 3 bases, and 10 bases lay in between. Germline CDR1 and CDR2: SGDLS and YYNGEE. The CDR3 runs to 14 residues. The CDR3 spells CASSVELGDYEQYF. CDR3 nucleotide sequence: TGTGCCAGCAGCGTAGAGCTGGGAGACTACGAGCAGTACTTC. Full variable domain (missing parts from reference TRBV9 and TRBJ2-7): DSGVTQTPKHLITATGQRVTLRCSPRSGDLSVYWYQQSLDQGLQFLIQYYNGEERAKGNILERFSAQQFPDLHSELNLSSLELGDSALYFCASSVELGDYEQYFGPGTRLTVT.

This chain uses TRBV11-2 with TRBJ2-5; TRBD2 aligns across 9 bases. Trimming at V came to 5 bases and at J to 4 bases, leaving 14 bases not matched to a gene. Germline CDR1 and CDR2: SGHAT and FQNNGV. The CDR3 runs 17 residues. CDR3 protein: CASSPRGGGGAGETQYF. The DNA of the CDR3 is TGTGCCAGCAGCCCACGGGGTGGCGGGGGGGCCGGAGAGACCCAGTACTTC.

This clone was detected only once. The CDR3 reads CASSLSGTEAFF. CDR3 DNA: TGCGCCAGCAGCCTATCGGGCACTGAAGCTTTCTTT. This sequence joins TRBV4-1 and TRBJ1-1; no clear D. CDR3 length equals 12 residues. In germline, CDR1 is MGHRA, CDR2 YSYEKL. The V and J ends lost 4 bases and 4 bases respectively, with 7 bases between them.